This note documents a single T cell receptor (beta chain) sequence. Given a much more abundant clone one base away, this may be a read error. Amplification targeted TCR beta CDR3 regions from RNA transcripts. The TCR CDR3 was amplified in a first-round RT-PCR using the HTBI primer set. Each CDR3 protein gets one entry after TCRdb re-called the multiplex PCR reads with MiXCR. The repertoire holds around 760,000 distinct CDR3 sequences, with 35% as singletons. This sample was included in a study of T cells in Graves' hyperthyroidism and ophthalmopathy. Germline assignment: CDR1 ENHRY and CDR2 SYGVKD. This CDR3 contains 14 residues. The V end was cut by 10 bases, the J end by 4 bases, with 20 bases between. Graves' hyperthyroidism showing no ophthalmopathy progression within 18 months was considered stable.

The chain carries TRBV10-3 and TRBJ2-7; the D gene is possibly TRBD1 (6 bases). This sequence was found in a middle-aged woman with Graves' hyperthyroidism. The specimen sequenced was blood. The CDR3 DNA reads TGTGCCAGCGGGCCGACAGGAATAGGATACGAGCAGTACTTC. Translation gives CASGPTGIGYEQYF.